The 8 T cell receptor beta chains given below trace back to one sample, sequenced in a study of shared clonotypes between healthy human individuals. The repertoire was sequenced with immunoSEQ multiplex PCR; TCRdb's copy has only in-frame clones and lacks some. The table has over a million clones, around three quarters seen once. The sample was memory CD4+ T cells from PBMCs. Documented subset: CD45RA-negative fraction. Receptor source: a man aged 18 to 35 in good health. Some clones in this sample may be carry-over from other donors' samples.

Note on this clone: In the same sample, other DNA sequences code for this CDR3. This rearrangement joins TRBV28 to TRBJ1-1; D may be TRBD1 (5 bases). CDR1 is MDHEN, CDR2 SYDVKM, per germline. Trimming removed 2 bases at V and 8 bases at J, with 6 bases between. The CDR3 is 11 residues long. As DNA, the CDR3 is TGTGCCAGCAGTTTAGAGGGGGAAGCTTTCTTT. Translating gives CASSLEGEAFF. Looking up the rest from reference TRBV28 and TRBJ1-1 gives the full variable domain: DVKVTQSSRYLVKRTGEKVFLECVQDMDHENMFWYRQDPGLGLRLIYFSYDVKMKEKGDIPEGYSVSREKKERFSLILESASTNQTSMYLCASSLEGEAFFGQGTRLTVV.

This clone was counted only a few times. This rearrangement joins TRBV28 to TRBJ1-2; D not certain. Trimming removed 8 bases at V and 0 bases at J, with 16 bases between. This CDR3 region has 15 residues. Germline CDR1 MDHEN, CDR2 SYDVKM. The CDR3 sequence: CASGLGIRANYGYTF. The DNA of the CDR3 is TGTGCCAGCGGACTCGGAATACGAGCTAACTATGGCTACACCTTC.

This chain links TRBV5-1 with TRBJ1-2; D call uncertain. Germline CDR1 reads SGHRS; CDR2 reads YFSETQ. The CDR3 length is 13 residues. Trimming shortened V by 0 bases and J by 8 bases, and 11 bases separated the two germline ends. The CDR3 is CASSLEAFGGYTF. The CDR3 DNA is TGCGCCAGCAGCTTGGAAGCGTTTGGAGGCTACACCTTC. Based on the CDR3 plus reference TRBV5-1 and TRBJ1-2, the full variable domain is KAGVTQTPRYLIKTRGQQVTLSCSPISGHRSVSWYQQTPGQGLQFLFEYFSETQRNKGNFPGRFSGRQFSNSRSEMNVSTLELGDSALYLCASSLEAFGGYTFGSGTRLTVV.

The rearrangement links TRBV28 to TRBJ2-7; tentative D call: TRBD2 (6 bases). The CDR3 runs to 14 residues. Germline-derived CDR1 and CDR2 are MDHEN and SYDVKM. The V end lost 3 bases, the J end lost 6 bases, and 15 bases lay between the germline ends. As DNA, the CDR3 is TGTGCCAGCAGTTTTCCGGACCGGGGAGGCGAGCAGTACTTC. Protein: CASSFPDRGGEQYF.

This chain joins TRBV28 and TRBJ2-2; 9 nucleotides line up with TRBD1. J was trimmed by 5 bases and V by 6 bases; bases with no gene match: 4. This CDR3 is built from 14 residues. Per the germline V gene, CDR1 is MDHEN and CDR2 is SYDVKM. The CDR3 sequence is CASRTGGNTGELFF. CDR3 nucleotides: TGTGCCAGCAGGACAGGGGGTAATACCGGGGAGCTGTTTTTT.

The chain links TRBV28 to TRBJ2-3; 10 bases align to TRBD2. The germline V gene has CDR1 MDHEN and CDR2 SYDVKM. CDR3 length: 15 residues. V lost 7 bases, J lost 3 bases, and 7 bases stayed unmatched. In DNA form, the CDR3 reads TGTGCCAGCACCATAGCGGGGGGCAGGACAGATACGCAGTATTTT. It encodes CASTIAGGRTDTQYF.

The chain uses TRBV6-5 and TRBJ2-5, with D maybe TRBD1 (5 bases). This CDR3 comprises 12 residues. Germline V lookup: CDR1 MNHEY, CDR2 SVGAGI. V was pared by 6 bases and J by 3 bases, with 8 bases between. The CDR3 spells CASRGQEETQYF. The DNA for the CDR3 is TGTGCCAGCAGGGGGCAGGAAGAGACCCAGTACTTC.

In this sample, this clone turned up once. Additional DNA sequences in this sample encode the identical CDR3. The V call is TRBV9, the J call TRBJ2-3; D remains ambiguous. The V gene lost 0 bases and the J gene lost 5 bases, with 13 bases spanning the gap. This CDR3 has 15 residues. Germline V gene lookup returns CDR1 SGDLS and CDR2 YYNGEE. CDR3 in DNA: TGTGCCAGCAGCGTAGATTCCGGATCTGGAGATACGCAGTATTTT. Its translation: CASSVDSGSGDTQYF.